Shown below are 21 T cell receptor beta chains from a single sample sequenced in a study of T cell responses to AZD1222 COVID-19 vaccine. The protocol was immunoSEQ multiplex PCR, while the TCRdb copy is restricted to in-frame clones and leaves out a portion. There are some 95,000 clones in the sample; approximately 88% occur only once, and approximately 3.7% lies in the top ten. The material sequenced was peripheral blood, taken on day 0 of AZD1222 vaccination. These receptors were taken from an adult in good health.

The gene calls are TRBV6-5 and TRBJ2-3; 7 nucleotides line up with TRBD1. The length of the CDR3 is 15 residues. V trimming: 10 bases; J trimming: 1 base; junction bases outside the gene matches: 11. Germline V gives CDR1 MNHEY, CDR2 SVGAGI. The CDR3, as DNA: TGTGCCACCCATCCCGGACAGGCGGGCACAGATACGCAGTATTTT. Encoded protein: CATHPGQAGTDTQYF.

This clone occurred once. In DNA, the CDR3 is TGTGCCAGCAGCTTAGGGACAGATGAAGCTTTCTTT. Translation: CASSLGTDEAFF. This chain connects TRBV7-2 to TRBJ1-1; tentative D call: TRBD1 (6 bases). This CDR3 region has 12 residues. V was clipped by 1 base and J by 7 bases, with 7 bases between them. In germline, CDR1 is SGHTA, CDR2 FQGNSA. The full variable domain, in which reference TRBV7-2 and TRBJ1-1 provide the parts outside the CDR3, is GAGVSQSPSNKVTEKGKDVELRCDPISGHTALYWYRQSLGQGLEFLIYFQGNSAPDKSGLPSDRFSAERTGGSVSTLTIQRTQQEDSAVYLCASSLGTDEAFFGQGTRLTVV.

V gene TRBV7-2 combines with J gene TRBJ1-5; D may be TRBD1 (5 bases). The germline V and J ends were trimmed by 2 bases and 4 bases, with 9 bases remaining between them. This CDR3 has 14 amino acids. Germline V gene lookup returns CDR1 SGHTA and CDR2 FQGNSA. CDR3: CASSLWGGNQPQHF. As DNA, the CDR3 is TGTGCCAGCAGCTTATGGGGCGGGAATCAGCCCCAGCATTTT.

The chain joins TRBV6-5 to TRBJ2-1, with D perhaps assigned TRBD1 or TRBD2 (5 bases each). The V end lost 2 bases, the J end lost 8 bases, and 19 bases lay between the germline ends. This CDR3 has 16 amino acids. The germline V gene encodes CDR1 MNHEY and CDR2 SVGAGI. CDR3 in amino acids: CASSYKGPSSLYEQFF. The CDR3, as DNA: TGTGCCAGCAGTTACAAGGGGCCTAGCTCGCTATATGAGCAGTTCTTC.

The rearrangement links TRBV14 to TRBJ2-5, with 8 bases matching TRBD2. Germline V gene data show CDR1 as SGHDN and CDR2 as FVKESK. The CDR3 length is 16 residues. The junction had 12 bases not matched to a gene; V was cut back by 4 bases and J by 5 bases. The CDR3 loop is CASSLGTRILGETQYF. DNA for the CDR3: TGTGCCAGCAGCCTCGGGACTAGGATACTCGGGGAGACCCAGTACTTC.

This clone was seen only once. The chain is built from TRBV12-3 or TRBV12-4 and TRBJ2-1, with D hard to call. V was pared by 5 bases and J by 5 bases, with 7 bases between. The CDR3 totals 12 residues. CDR3 region: CASSANHNEQFF. In nucleotides, the CDR3 is TGTGCCAGCAGTGCGAACCACAATGAGCAGTTCTTC.

This chain uses TRBV28 with TRBJ1-1, with D uncertain. V was pared by 4 bases and J by 0 bases, with 12 bases between. This CDR3 has 15 residues. Germline values: CDR1 MDHEN, CDR2 SYDVKM. CDR3 residues: CASSSLRGLNTEAFF. The DNA of the CDR3 is TGTGCCAGCAGTTCCCTACGAGGGTTGAACACTGAAGCTTTCTTT.

The chain recombines TRBV4-3 with TRBJ1-2, with 10 bases fitting TRBD1. This CDR3 comprises 16 residues. The germline V gene has CDR1 LGHNA and CDR2 YSLEER. The J segment lost 2 bases and the V segment lost 3 bases, leaving 6 bases of the junction unmatched. CDR3 in DNA: TGCGCCAGCAGCCAGGATACGGGACAGGGGAACTATGGCTACACCTTC. It codes for CASSQDTGQGNYGYTF.

In DNA, the CDR3 is TGTGCCAGCAGCCATGGGACAGGCTACGAGCAGTACTTC. Translating gives CASSHGTGYEQYF. The genes are TRBV11-2 and TRBJ2-7; 8 bases fit TRBD1. This CDR3 has 13 amino acids. Germline-derived CDR1 and CDR2 are SGHAT and FQNNGV. The trim removed 5 bases at V and 3 bases at J, leaving 3 bases unmatched.

This chain joins TRBV11-2 and TRBJ2-1; no definite D call. Trimming shortened V by 6 bases and J by 6 bases, and 9 bases separated the two germline ends. Germline CDR1 and CDR2: SGHAT and FQNNGV. This CDR3 region has 12 residues. Written as DNA, the CDR3 is TGTGCCAGCAGTTGGACCGGCAATGAGCAGTTCTTC. Its translation: CASSWTGNEQFF. Full variable domain (missing parts from reference TRBV11-2 and TRBJ2-1): EAGVAQSPRYKIIEKRQSVAFWCNPISGHATLYWYQQILGQGPKLLIQFQNNGVVDDSQLPKDRFSAERLKGVDSTLKIQPAKLEDSAVYLCASSWTGNEQFFGPGTRLTVL.

The rearrangement links TRBV15 to TRBJ1-5; D might be TRBD1 (6 bases). Germline CDR1 reads LNHNV; CDR2 reads YYDKDF (reference sequence). This CDR3 spans 17 amino acids. V lost 1 base, J lost 6 bases, and 19 bases lay in between. CDR3 residues: CATSRVRGASFSQPQHF. The CDR3 DNA reads TGTGCCACCAGCAGAGTTAGGGGGGCGAGTTTCAGTCAGCCCCAGCATTTT.

V usage is TRBV18 and J usage is TRBJ1-3; 7 bases are shared with TRBD1. The germline gives CDR1 KGHSH, CDR2 LQKENI. This CDR3 contains 15 residues. V shed 2 bases and J 1 base; nucleotides not matched to a gene: 2. The CDR3 region is CASSPLTGSGNTIYF. CDR3 DNA: TGTGCCAGCTCACCATTGACAGGGTCTGGAAACACCATATATTTT.

The chain uses TRBV5-1 and TRBJ2-3; D is undetermined. This CDR3 is built from 13 residues. Germline CDR1 and CDR2: SGHRS and YFSETQ. V was clipped by 2 bases and J by 6 bases, with 10 bases between them. The CDR3 here is CASSFPGADTQYF. The CDR3 nucleotides are TGCGCCAGCAGCTTTCCGGGTGCGGATACGCAGTATTTT.

In the case of this clone: The sample carries other DNA sequences with the same CDR3. The rearrangement joins TRBV14 to TRBJ1-2; D may be TRBD1 (5 bases). Looked up from germline, CDR1 is SGHDN and CDR2 is FVKESK. Trimming removed 1 base from V and 2 bases from J, with 5 bases in between. There are 13 residues in the CDR3. The CDR3 spells CASSQGTNYGYTF. The DNA for the CDR3 is TGTGCCAGCAGCCAAGGGACAAACTATGGCTACACCTTC.

This chain joins TRBV3-1 (or the pseudogene TRBV3-2) and TRBJ1-2; D is unclear. Germline assignment: CDR1 LGHDT and CDR2 YNNKEL (reference sequence). Trimming shortened V by 4 bases and J by 7 bases, and 13 bases separated the two germline ends. The CDR3 loop spans 13 amino acids. The CDR3 protein is CASSPGVHSGYTF. The DNA for the CDR3 is TGTGCCAGCAGCCCCGGCGTCCACTCTGGCTACACCTTC.

The V call is TRBV12-5, the J call TRBJ2-7; tentatively, D is TRBD1 (6 bases). This CDR3 has 16 amino acids. The V end was cut by 2 bases, the J end by 4 bases, with 18 bases between. Germline lookup yields CDR1 LGHNT and CDR2 FRNRAP. The CDR3 nucleotides are TGTGCTAGTGGTTTGCCGGGTTTGGACAGAGCTTACGAGCAGTACTTC. It is translated as CASGLPGLDRAYEQYF.

The chain uses TRBV19 and TRBJ1-5, with unresolved D. Germline V lookup: CDR1 LNHDA, CDR2 SQIVND (reference sequence). V gave up 1 base and J gave up 3 bases, with 7 bases separating them. The CDR3 extends over 14 amino acids. This CDR3 reads CASSIGGTNQPQHF. The CDR3 nucleotides read TGTGCCAGTAGTATAGGCGGAACCAATCAGCCCCAGCATTTT.

The chain carries TRBV4-1 and TRBJ1-2; perhaps TRBD1 as D (6 bases). V gave up 1 base and J gave up 7 bases, with 13 bases separating them. This CDR3 comprises 14 residues. The germline CDR1 and CDR2 sequences are MGHRA and YSYEKL. CDR3 DNA: TGCGCCAGCAGCCAAGGAGCAGGGGCGCGTGGCTACACCTTC. This encodes CASSQGAGARGYTF.

The chain uses TRBV13 and TRBJ1-3; D uncertain. The CDR3 is 13 residues long. Germline values: CDR1 PRHDT, CDR2 FYEKMQ (reference sequence). Trimming shortened V by 2 bases and J by 2 bases, and 4 bases separated the two germline ends. This CDR3 is CASSLRPGNTIYF. CDR3 DNA: TGTGCCAGCAGCTTACGGCCTGGAAACACCATATATTTT.

The chain recombines TRBV11-1 with TRBJ2-7; D is ambiguous. Trimming took 4 bases from V and 7 from J, leaving 14 bases between them. This CDR3 spans 13 amino acids. Germline values: CDR1 SGHAT, CDR2 FQDESV (reference sequence). In DNA, the CDR3 is TGTGCCAGCAGCTCCGAACTTGGGCTTGAGCAGTACTTC. This gives the protein CASSSELGLEQYF.

The V gene is TRBV3-1 (or the pseudogene TRBV3-2), the J gene TRBJ2-7; maybe TRBD2 (5 bases). Germline values: CDR1 LGHDT, CDR2 YNNKEL (reference sequence). Trimming stripped 0 bases from V and 5 bases from J, with 11 bases between. There are 14 residues in the CDR3. CDR3 DNA sequence: TGTGCCAGCAGCCAAGATGGCGGGTCCCACGAGCAGTACTTC. Amino acid sequence: CASSQDGGSHEQYF.